Given below is one T cell receptor beta chain in context. This entry comes from a study of blood T cell repertoires in COVID-19. Authors' analysis steps: The assay estimated nucleated cells by amplifying reference gene primers. Sequenced by immunoSEQ multiplex PCR; TCRdb stores in-frame clones only, minus some. V and J calls plus clone size are reproduced from that table; the DNA served to infer D and trimming. The sample lists about 270,000 clones; nearly 90% were seen once. The ends were cut back, 0 bases at V and 5 bases at J, with 20 bases in the middle. CDR1 and CDR2 (germline): MNHEY, SVGEGT. The CDR3 spans 18 residues.

The sequencing sample was made of PBMCs or T cells enriched from blood (not recorded which). The TCR comes from a woman aged 25 to 39 who had recovered from COVID-19. The rearrangement uses TRBV6-2 or TRBV6-3 and TRBJ1-5; D remains unclear. CDR3 loop: CASSYSITSIPVDQPQHF. The CDR3 bases are TGTGCCAGCAGTTACTCGATTACCTCGATACCCGTAGATCAGCCCCAGCATTTT.